This T cell receptor beta chain was observed in a study of T cell repertoires and Cas9 in healthy adults. Study-wide background: SpCas9-reactive CD4 and CD8 T cells were characterized for potency, cytotoxicity and lineage.

Study-wide results and limits: SpCas9-reactive regulatory T cells reportedly mitigated SpCas9-reactive effector T cells in vitro.

TCRdb's copy holds only in-frame clones and misses some; the assay was immunoSEQ multiplex PCR. The table lists fewer than 15,000 clones, around 90% of them singletons. On this clone itself: Antigen specificity is unknown.

The CDR3 has 15 residues. J gave up 8 bases and V 4 bases, and 10 bases lay outside the gene matches. CDR1 LNHDA and CDR2 SQIVND come from the germline V gene (reference sequence). This sequence was found in a human donor in good health. Sequencing used Tregs (CD4+, CD25+, CD127-, CD137-, CD154-) from PBMCs; culture status not recorded. The chain recombines TRBV19 with TRBJ1-4, with 7 bases that match TRBD1. The CDR3 bases are TGTGCCAGTAGTACCCACAGGGGAAGTGGAGAAAAACTGTTTTTT. It translates to CASSTHRGSGEKLFF.